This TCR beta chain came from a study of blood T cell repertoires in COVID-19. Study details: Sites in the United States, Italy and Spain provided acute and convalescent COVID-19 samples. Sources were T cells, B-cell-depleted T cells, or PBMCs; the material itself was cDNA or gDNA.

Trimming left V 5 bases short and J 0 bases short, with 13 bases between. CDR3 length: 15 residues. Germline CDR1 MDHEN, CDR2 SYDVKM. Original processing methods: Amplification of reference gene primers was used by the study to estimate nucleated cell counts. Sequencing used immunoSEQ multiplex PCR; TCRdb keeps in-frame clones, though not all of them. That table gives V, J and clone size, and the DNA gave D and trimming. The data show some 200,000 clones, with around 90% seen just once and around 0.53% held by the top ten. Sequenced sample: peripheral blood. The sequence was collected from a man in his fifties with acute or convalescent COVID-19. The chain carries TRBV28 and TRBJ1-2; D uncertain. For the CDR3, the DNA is TGTGCCAGCAGTACCCACACAGTTACTAACTATGGCTACACCTTC. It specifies CASSTHTVTNYGYTF.